Below are 8 T cell receptor beta chains sequenced from a single sample in a study of CD8 T cells in ankylosing spondylitis. Points from the study as a whole: A TCR beta motif made of several highly homologous variants seemed typical of ankylosing spondylitis blood.

TCRdb processed the 5' RACE reads anew with MiXCR; each CDR3 protein has one entry. The sample consists of more than 650,000 distinct CDR3 sequences, 12% of them appearing once. No antigen has been identified for these receptors. Material for sequencing was blood, either unsorted or a sorted T cell fraction (not recorded which). These receptor sequences come from a male donor with ankylosing spondylitis.

The V call is TRBV7-2, the J call TRBJ2-2, with 11 positions matching TRBD2. After removal of 4 bases from V and 4 bases from J, the junction contained 5 bases not matched to a gene. The length of the CDR3 is 16 residues. The germline CDR1 and CDR2 sequences are SGHTA and FQGNSA. CDR3 sequence: CASSYLGTSGTGELFF. CDR3 DNA sequence: TGTGCCAGCAGCTACCTCGGGACTAGCGGCACCGGGGAGCTGTTTTTT.

The chain carries TRBV4-3 and TRBJ1-6; D call uncertain. With 2 bases removed from V and 4 bases from J, the gap between germline ends came to 15 bases. Germline V lookup: CDR1 LGHNA, CDR2 YSLEER. The CDR3 is made up of 17 amino acids. The CDR3 reads CASSQTPPGGYNSPLHF. As DNA, the CDR3 is TGCGCCAGCAGCCAAACCCCTCCTGGAGGGTATAATTCACCCCTCCACTTT.

A few counts support this clonotype. The chain links TRBV7-8 to TRBJ2-7; unclear D gene. The CDR3 is 13 amino acids. Germline CDR1 and CDR2: SGHVS and FQNEAQ. Trimming removed 3 bases at V and 3 bases at J, with 9 bases between. The CDR3 bases are TGTGCCAGCAGCTTGGAGCTGATCTACGAGCAGTACTTC. Translation gives CASSLELIYEQYF. Drawing the rest from reference TRBV7-8 and TRBJ2-7, the complete variable domain is GAGVSQSPRYKVAKRGQDVALRCDPISGHVSLFWYQQALGQGPEFLTYFQNEAQLDKSGLPSDRFFAERPEGSVSTLKIQRTQQEDSAVYLCASSLELIYEQYFGPGTRLTVT.

The table lists this clonotype with many counts. V is TRBV27 and J is TRBJ2-1; perhaps D is TRBD1 or TRBD2 (7 bases each). V gave up 4 bases and J gave up 1 base, with 14 bases separating them. The germline V gene has CDR1 MNHEY and CDR2 SMNVEV (reference sequence). CDR3 length equals 16 residues. In DNA form, the CDR3 reads TGTGCCAGCAGTTCTGGGAGGGGGCCATCCTACAATGAGCAGTTCTTC. It is translated as CASSSGRGPSYNEQFF.

This clonotype was detected many times. This chain joins TRBV29-1 and TRBJ2-7; perhaps TRBD1 as D (6 bases). V was shortened by 2 bases and J by 0 bases, with 8 bases between the two germline ends. Per the germline V gene, CDR1 is SQVTM and CDR2 is ANQGSEA. The CDR3 has 13 amino acids. The CDR3 bases are TGCAGCGTTGAAAGGGACAACTCCTACGAGCAGTACTTC. Amino acids: CSVERDNSYEQYF.

The CDR3 protein is CATTEMGKQYF. The CDR3 DNA reads TGTGCCACCACCGAGATGGGAAAGCAGTACTTC. The gene calls are TRBV6-2 or TRBV6-3 and TRBJ2-7; D is unclear. CDR1 is MNHEY and CDR2 is SVGEGT in the germline V gene. The CDR3 contains 11 residues. V lost 10 bases and J 8 bases, leaving 15 bases between the germline ends.

On this clonotype itself: This likely comes from a read error, as the CDR3 has no conserved phenylalanine or tryptophan at its end. The chain joins TRBV9 to TRBJ2-2; 7 nucleotides align to TRBD1. This CDR3 is 17 amino acids long. The J segment lost 2 bases and the V segment lost 1 base, leaving 8 bases of the junction unmatched. Germline CDR1 reads SGDLS; CDR2 reads YYNGEE. The CDR3 region is CASSVLQQGPNTGELFL. CDR3 DNA: TGTGCCAGCAGCGTACTCCAACAGGGGCCAAACACCGGGGAGCTGTTTCTT.

The CDR3 sequence: CASSLTGQEDTQYF. CDR3 nucleotides: TGTGCCAGCAGCTTAACGGGACAAGAGGATACGCAGTATTTT. The V call is TRBV11-1, the J call TRBJ2-3; tentatively, D is TRBD1 (6 bases). V was clipped by 2 bases and J by 6 bases, with 12 bases between them. The CDR3 runs to 14 residues. Germline CDR1 is SGHAT and CDR2 is FQDESV (reference sequence).